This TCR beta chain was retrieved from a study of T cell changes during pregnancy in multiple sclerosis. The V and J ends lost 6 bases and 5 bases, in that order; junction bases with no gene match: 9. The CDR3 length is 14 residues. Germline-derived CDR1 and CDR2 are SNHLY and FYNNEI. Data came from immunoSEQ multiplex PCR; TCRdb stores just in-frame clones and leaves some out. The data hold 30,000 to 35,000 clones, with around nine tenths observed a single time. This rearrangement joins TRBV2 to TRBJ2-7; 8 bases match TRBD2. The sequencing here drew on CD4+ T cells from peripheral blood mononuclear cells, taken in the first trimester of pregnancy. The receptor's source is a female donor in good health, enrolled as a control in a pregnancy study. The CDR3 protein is CASSRGGDVDEQYF. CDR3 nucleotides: TGTGCCAGCAGCCGGGGGGGCGATGTCGACGAGCAGTACTTC.